The 23 T cell receptor beta chains presented below share a single source sample, sequenced in a study of circulating CD8 cells and anti-PD-1 response in melanoma. Four subsets defined by PD-1 and/or TIGIT were sorted from live CD3+CD8+TCRalphabeta+ cells. Each library started from around 15 ng of total RNA using the QIAseq Immune Repertoire TCR panel. TCRdb reanalysed the reads using MiXCR and keeps one entry per CDR3 protein. The sample contains roughly 2,200 distinct CDR3 sequences, approximately 7% of which appear only once. Sequencing used CD8+ T cells from PBMCs, obtained at baseline or after one month of anti-PD-1 therapy (not recorded which). Receptors originate from a human donor with melanoma.

Sample share makes this clonotype medium-sized. V gene TRBV20-1 combines with J gene TRBJ2-1; 9 positions agree with TRBD2. V was clipped by 5 bases and J by 9 bases; unmatched bases: 14. Germline-derived CDR1 and CDR2 are DFQATT and SNEGSKA (reference sequence). The length of the CDR3 is 15 residues. CDR3 DNA sequence: TGCAGTGCTCGTACGGCAGCTAGCGGGGCTCGTGAGCAGTTCTTC. The encoded protein is CSARTAASGAREQFF.

This clonotype was detected a few times. A much more abundant neighbour one base away suggests this may be a read error. V and J are TRBV9 and TRBJ2-7, with D maybe TRBD1 (6 bases). Germline assignment: CDR1 SGDLS and CDR2 YYNGEE. The CDR3 totals 15 residues. The ends were cut back, 3 bases at V and 7 bases at J, with 20 bases in the middle. The CDR3 sequence: CASSANGGLNEEQYF. DNA of the CDR3: TGTGCCAGCAGCGCTAATGGGGGCCTGAACGAGGAGCAGTACTTC.

By proportion, this clonotype is medium-sized (0.01 to 0.1%). The J gene is TRBJ2-2, the V gene TRBV2; D perhaps matches TRBD1 (6 bases). V was shortened by 2 bases and J by 4 bases, with 14 bases between the two germline ends. This CDR3 comprises 16 residues. Germline values: CDR1 SNHLY, CDR2 FYNNEI. CDR3 nucleotide sequence: TGTGCCAGCAGTGAAAACAGGGCGGTTTCCACCGGGGAGCTGTTTTTT. This gives the protein CASSENRAVSTGELFF.

In its sample, this clonotype is large. The V call is TRBV14, the J call TRBJ2-5; maybe TRBD2 (5 bases). The germline V gene encodes CDR1 SGHDN and CDR2 FVKESK. Deletions cut 0 bases from V and 7 bases from J, with 27 bases between. The CDR3 is 19 amino acids. The CDR3 loop is CASSQDRVDDEGGPRTQYF. In DNA form, the CDR3 reads TGTGCCAGCAGCCAAGATAGGGTCGACGATGAGGGCGGCCCCCGGACCCAGTACTTC.

This clonotype is medium-sized. This rearrangement joins TRBV28 to TRBJ2-1, with 10 bases aligning to TRBD2. V lost 5 bases, J lost 9 bases, and 4 bases stayed unmatched. The CDR3 length is 13 residues. Looked up from germline, CDR1 is MDHEN and CDR2 is SYDVKM. CDR3 nucleotide sequence: TGTGCCAGCAGTAGCGGGGGGGCCATTGAGCAGTTCTTC. Its protein is CASSSGGAIEQFF.

This clonotype is termed medium-sized. The chain recombines TRBV27 with TRBJ1-1; D not resolved. V was trimmed by 5 bases and J by 5 bases, leaving 15 bases between them. CDR1 and CDR2 from the germline V gene are MNHEY and SMNVEV (reference sequence). This CDR3 contains 14 residues. The CDR3 nucleotides read TGTGCCAGCAGTACCTCGTGGGAAGGGACTGAAGCTTTCTTT. Amino acids: CASSTSWEGTEAFF.

By sample share, this clonotype is medium-sized (0.01 to 0.1%). The rearrangement uses TRBV28 and TRBJ2-1; D is unclear. This CDR3 spans 14 amino acids. The V end lost 6 bases, the J end lost 2 bases, and 11 bases lay between the germline ends. Germline values: CDR1 MDHEN, CDR2 SYDVKM. CDR3 loop: CASSRPRTYNEQFF. For the CDR3, the DNA is TGTGCCAGCAGCCGACCCAGGACCTACAATGAGCAGTTCTTC. Combining the CDR3 with reference TRBV28 and TRBJ2-1 gives the whole variable domain DVKVTQSSRYLVKRTGEKVFLECVQDMDHENMFWYRQDPGLGLRLIYFSYDVKMKEKGDIPEGYSVSREKKERFSLILESASTNQTSMYLCASSRPRTYNEQFFGPGTRLTVL.

In its sample, this clonotype is medium-sized. This chain links TRBV30 with TRBJ1-6, with 12 bases fitting TRBD1. V gave up 7 bases and J gave up 9 bases; unmatched junction bases: 13. The germline V gene encodes CDR1 GTSNPN and CDR2 SVGIG (reference sequence). CDR3 length: 16 residues. CDR3 amino acids: CAFESRDRGLGSPLHF. CDR3 nucleotides: TGTGCCTTCGAGAGCCGGGACAGGGGGCTGGGTTCACCCCTCCACTTT.

By share of the sample, this clonotype is medium-sized. The chain uses TRBV29-1 and TRBJ1-2; no clear D. The CDR3 totals 12 residues. V lost 7 bases to trimming and J lost 7 bases, with 16 bases between them. Germline CDR1 and CDR2: SQVTM and ANQGSEA. DNA for the CDR3: TGCAGCGCTCCCCATGCAATAGCTGGCTACACCTTC. This sequence encodes CSAPHAIAGYTF.

In this sample, this clonotype is medium-sized. The V gene is TRBV4-1, the J gene TRBJ2-5, with D unresolved. Germline V gene data show CDR1 as MGHRA and CDR2 as YSYEKL. The CDR3 runs 14 residues. V was clipped by 0 bases and J by 1 base, with 6 bases between them. The CDR3 DNA follows: TGCGCCAGCAGCCAAGAGGCAGGCCAAGAGACCCAGTACTTC. Translation: CASSQEAGQETQYF.

By sample fraction, this clonotype is large. V usage is TRBV5-6 and J usage is TRBJ2-1; D is ambiguous. Trimming pared 3 bases from V and 3 bases from J, leaving 4 bases between. CDR1 is SGHDT and CDR2 is YYEEEE in the germline V gene. The length of the CDR3 is 12 residues. The CDR3 loop reads CASSWDYNEQFF. The CDR3 nucleotides read TGTGCCAGCAGCTGGGACTACAATGAGCAGTTCTTC.

By share, this clonotype ranks as medium-sized. The chain employs TRBV28 and TRBJ1-2; possible D gene TRBD1, 5 bases. Trimming left V 3 bases short and J 8 bases short, with 13 bases between. This CDR3 contains 13 residues. Germline V gene sequence: CDR1 MDHEN, CDR2 SYDVKM. The CDR3 DNA reads TGTGCCAGCAGTTTCCCAGGGTCGCGCGGCTACACCTTC. Translation: CASSFPGSRGYTF.

By frequency in the sample, this clonotype is medium-sized (0.01 to 0.1%). V is TRBV7-9 and J is TRBJ1-1; D is possibly TRBD1 (5 bases). CDR1 SEHNR and CDR2 FQNEAQ come from the germline V gene (reference sequence). This CDR3 spans 13 amino acids. The V end lost 7 bases, the J end lost 8 bases, and 17 bases lay between the germline ends. CDR3 in amino acids: CASTWDWGSEAFF. CDR3 sequence (DNA): TGTGCCAGCACATGGGACTGGGGGTCGGAAGCTTTCTTT.

This clonotype is medium-sized by share. The chain links TRBV9 to TRBJ2-5, with TRBD2 identical over 9 bases. The J segment lost 3 bases and the V segment lost 0 bases, leaving 15 bases of the junction unmatched. This CDR3 contains 19 residues. Germline assignment: CDR1 SGDLS and CDR2 YYNGEE. CDR3 protein: CASSVAGPPAGGAKETQYF. As DNA, the CDR3 is TGTGCCAGCAGCGTAGCGGGACCCCCGGCGGGGGGGGCCAAAGAGACCCAGTACTTC.

This clonotype is labeled medium-sized. The rearrangement uses TRBV28 and TRBJ2-5; 10 bases agree with TRBD2. Germline V lookup: CDR1 MDHEN, CDR2 SYDVKM. V was clipped by 4 bases and J by 0 bases; unmatched bases: 5. This CDR3 region has 16 residues. CDR3 protein: CASSYDLAGDQETQYF. The CDR3 coding sequence is TGTGCCAGCAGTTATGACCTAGCGGGGGACCAAGAGACCCAGTACTTC.

In this sample, this clonotype turned up a few times. V and J are TRBV30 and TRBJ2-1; D may correspond to TRBD1 or TRBD2 (6 bases each). Germline V gene lookup returns CDR1 GTSNPN and CDR2 SVGIG (reference sequence). The CDR3 consists of 13 residues. The ends were cut back, 0 bases at V and 7 bases at J, with 10 bases in the middle. The CDR3 nucleotides are TGTGCCTGGAGTGTAGGGGGGCGGAATGAGCAGTTCTTC. As protein: CAWSVGGRNEQFF.

By proportion, this clonotype is medium-sized (0.01 to 0.1%). The CDR3 loop reads CASSALDTDTQYF. DNA for the CDR3: TGTGCCAGCAGTGCCCTGGACACAGATACGCAGTATTTT. This rearrangement joins TRBV25-1 to TRBJ2-3; unclear D gene. The CDR3 spans 13 residues. V lost 4 bases, J lost 2 bases, and 7 bases lay in between. Germline loops: CDR1 MGHDK, CDR2 SYGVNS.

By share, this clonotype ranks as medium-sized. This chain links TRBV4-2 with TRBJ2-1; the D gene is possibly TRBD1 (6 bases). V lost 0 bases, J lost 1 base, and 10 bases lay in between. Germline-derived CDR1 and CDR2 are LGHNA and YNFKEQ. The CDR3 sequence is 16 residues long. CDR3 DNA sequence: TGTGCCAGCAGCCAAGACGAACAGGGTTCCTACAATGAGCAGTTCTTC. It encodes CASSQDEQGSYNEQFF.

CDR3 sequence reads: CAWSVFLRDRGSYGYTF. CDR3 DNA: TGTGCCTGGAGTGTCTTCCTCCGGGACAGGGGTAGCTATGGCTACACCTTC. This rearrangement joins TRBV30 to TRBJ1-2; 10 nucleotides match TRBD1. Germline V CDR1 and CDR2: GTSNPN, SVGIG (reference sequence). Germline trimming cut 0 bases from V and 4 bases from J; bases unmatched to any gene: 11. The CDR3 is 17 amino acids.

This clonotype is medium-sized within its sample. V gene TRBV6-5 combines with J gene TRBJ1-1; D not resolved. The CDR3 has 14 residues. Germline CDR1 reads MNHEY; CDR2 reads SVGAGI. Trimming took 0 bases from V and 7 from J, leaving 12 bases between them. The CDR3 bases are TGTGCCAGCAGTTACTCGAATCAGATGAATGAAGCTTTCTTT. Translating gives CASSYSNQMNEAFF.

This clonotype is judged medium-sized. The chain carries TRBV9 and TRBJ2-7; no reliable D call. CDR1 and CDR2 from the germline V gene are SGDLS and YYNGEE. This CDR3 region has 13 residues. With 3 bases removed from V and 6 bases from J, the gap between germline ends came to 13 bases. CDR3 loop: CASSAAGPLEQYF. The DNA for the CDR3 is TGTGCCAGCAGCGCTGCCGGCCCCCTCGAGCAGTACTTC.

By frequency in the sample, this clonotype is large. The V call is TRBV5-4, the J call TRBJ2-1; D is possibly TRBD2 (5 bases). This CDR3 has 15 amino acids. Germline lookup yields CDR1 SGHNT and CDR2 YYREEE (reference sequence). V was shortened by 0 bases and J by 6 bases, with 13 bases between the two germline ends. CDR3 residues: CASSLGAGPGNEQFF. The CDR3 region has the DNA TGTGCCAGCAGCTTGGGCGCGGGTCCCGGCAATGAGCAGTTCTTC.

This clonotype was detected only a few times. The rearrangement links TRBV20-1 to TRBJ2-7, with 7 bases fitting TRBD2. Trimming removed 0 bases from V and 3 bases from J; junction bases left unmatched: 11. This CDR3 contains 16 residues. Germline CDR1 and CDR2: DFQATT and SNEGSKA (reference sequence). The CDR3 spells CSARDSRGEIYYEQYF. The CDR3 DNA reads as TGCAGTGCTAGAGATAGTCGGGGGGAGATATACTACGAGCAGTACTTC.